This T cell receptor beta chain is from a study of vaccination effects on CD4 cells after COVID-19 (dated by TCRdb to between 2022 and 2023). Some background on the complete study: The ViraFEST assay stimulated PBMC with viral peptide pools and then used TCR sequencing to identify antigen-specific CD4+ T cell clonotypes by expansion. SARS-CoV-2 spike-specific CD4+ TCR repertoires from before and after mRNA vaccination were compared in COVID-19 convalescent patients and in infection-naive vaccine recipients. After vaccination, three convalescent patients were sampled both early (day +14) and late (day +241, +227, +161 respectively). Cultures from other donors in the study were sequenced with the Oncomine TCR Beta short-read assay on an Illumina iSeq 100. Each well held around 1.9 million PBMC cultured in IMDM containing roughly 4.9% human AB serum, 10 IU/ml IL-2 and gentamicin, along with approximately 10 ug/ml peptides. Altogether, some 10 COVID-19 convalescent patients and several SARS-CoV-2-naive healthy vaccine recipients made up the full study. Post-vaccine samples across the study were collected a median of 72 days after the second dose, with a range of 14 to 241.

After roughly 11 days of culture, CD4+ T cells were isolated with the EasySep CD4+ T cell isolation kit. PCR-confirmed SARS-CoV-2 infection had occurred in convalescent patients between March and December 2020, before the Alpha, Beta and Delta variants emerged in the United States. Each participant got two doses of an mRNA SARS-CoV-2 vaccine, either BNT162b2 or mRNA-1273. On days 3 and 7, half of the culture medium was replaced with fresh IL-2-containing medium. Unless otherwise noted, each peptide stimulation condition was cultured in triplicate wells. Using Ficoll-Paque Plus gradient centrifugation, PBMC were separated from whole blood and then either used fresh or cryopreserved at -140C. The QIAamp micro DNA kit was used to extract genomic DNA from the cultured CD4+ T cells. Details on this clone: The target of this receptor is not known. Base qualities are not provided; no much larger clone lies one nucleotide away.

The library was produced with the immunoSEQ multiplex PCR assay. DNA from the cultured and isolated CD4+ T cells underwent TCR beta CDR3 sequencing. The original methods were these. Non-productive TCR sequences were removed, reads were trimmed to the CDR3 region, and CDR3s of at least 7 amino acids were retained. The MANAFEST web app was used to pick out antigen-specific clonotypes by comparing their expansion in peptide wells with that in reference cultures. Positive clones required FDR<0.05 expansion versus reference and all other wells, odds ratio above 5, and frequency above 0.1% in two replicate wells. Clonotypes significantly expanded in SARS-CoV-2 spike wells and in at least one common cold coronavirus spike condition were defined as cross-reactive. CDR3 similarity was assessed by Levenshtein distance with the stringdist R package, and unrooted trees were built with ape in R 3.6.1. TCRdb re-hosts the immuneACCESS table, in-frame sequences only. Its copies lack some clones; in the studies checked, an unresolved V gene accounts for under half of them, and the cause for the rest is not known. The V and J calls and the clone size are those of that table, but D and trimming were determined from the DNA. This sample gives roughly 30,000 clones in total; approximately 77% of them show up just once. The leading ten clones occupy approximately 6.3% of the sample.

Reading the germline V gene gives CDR1 SGHRS and CDR2 YFSETQ. The CDR3 starts with the cysteine, ends with the phenylalanine, and has 14 residues. Only CDR3 DNA remains: 42 bases, in frame from the first base. The V and J ends are trimmed by 4 bases and 2 bases, leaving 12 bases between them. The full study reports these points: The study was limited by a small number of convalescent patients, and early post-infection timepoints were lacking. Among convalescent patients, the spike-reactive repertoire after vaccination was made up mainly of new vaccine-induced clones that were largely distinct from the clones induced by infection. Clones induced by infection and clones induced by vaccination both contracted markedly at late timepoints after vaccination, which fits with T cell responses waning over time.

This chain is built from TRBV5-1 and TRBJ1-1; there is no confident call for the D gene. The source of this sequence is a human donor who had a prior SARS-CoV-2 infection. The input for sequencing was CD4+ T cells from PBMCs cultured without peptide, taken after COVID-19 vaccination. The DNA is as follows: TGCGCCAGCAGCCCCGGACGGCTTAACACTGAAGCTTTCTTT. This translates into CASSPGRLNTEAFF.